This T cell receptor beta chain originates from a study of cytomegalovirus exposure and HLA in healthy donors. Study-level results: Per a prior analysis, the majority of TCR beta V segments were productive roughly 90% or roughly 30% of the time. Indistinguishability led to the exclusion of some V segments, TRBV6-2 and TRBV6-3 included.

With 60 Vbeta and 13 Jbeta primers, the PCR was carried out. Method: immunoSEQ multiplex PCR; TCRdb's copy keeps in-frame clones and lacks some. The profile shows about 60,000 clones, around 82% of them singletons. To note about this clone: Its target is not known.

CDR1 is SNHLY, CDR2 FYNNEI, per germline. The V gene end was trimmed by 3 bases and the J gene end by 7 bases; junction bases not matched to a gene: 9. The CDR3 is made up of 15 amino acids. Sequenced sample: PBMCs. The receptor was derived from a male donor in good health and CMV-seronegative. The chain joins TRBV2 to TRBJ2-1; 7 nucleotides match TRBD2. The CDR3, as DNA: TGTGCCAGCAGTGATAGGCTAGCGGCGAGGAATGAGCAGTTCTTC. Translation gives CASSDRLAARNEQFF.